The clone carrying this T cell receptor (beta chain) was seen at least ten times. Its antigen is unknown. In germline, CDR1 is SGHVS, CDR2 FQNEAQ. The V end was cut by 6 bases, the J end by 7 bases, with 12 bases between. This CDR3 is 12 amino acids long. The sample belongs to a study of breast tumors, draining lymph nodes, adjacent tissues. Findings and caveats of the study: Data fit most tumor T cells coming from lymph node, expanding in tumor. Luminal-like breast cancer showed significantly higher tumor–nontumor repertoire similarity than basal-like.

Via MiXCR, TCRdb re-called the multiplex PCR reads, giving one row per CDR3 protein. The sample contains around 21,000 distinct CDR3 sequences, roughly 40% of which appear only once. This TCR derives from a female donor with breast cancer. Some clones in this sample may be carry-over from other donors' samples. V usage is TRBV7-8 and J usage is TRBJ1-2, with D possibly matching TRBD1 (5 bases). Sequencing used breast tumor tissue. The CDR3 region is CASSPGLGGYTF. In nucleotides, the CDR3 is TGTGCCAGCAGTCCAGGGTTGGGTGGCTACACCTTC.